These 18 T cell receptor beta chains share one sample of origin, sequenced in a study of blood T cell repertoires in COVID-19. Produced via immunoSEQ multiplex PCR; TCRdb's table is partial and in-frame only. Of 60,000 to 65,000 clones in the sample, about 90% were seen once. Sequencing used peripheral blood. All receptors come from a human donor with active COVID-19. The donor label of this sample is uncertain.

V is TRBV4-2 and J is TRBJ2-1, with 11 bases that match TRBD1. This CDR3 region has 17 residues. V lost 3 bases to trimming and J lost 6 bases; unmatched junction nucleotides: 10. The germline gives CDR1 LGHNA, CDR2 YNFKEQ. The CDR3 bases are TGTGCCAGCAGCCACGGGGGCGGACAGGGGGCGGGCAATGAGCAGTTCTTC. Translated, it gives CASSHGGGQGAGNEQFF.

The chain is built from TRBV5-1 and TRBJ1-1; 11 positions match TRBD1. In germline, CDR1 is SGHRS, CDR2 YFSETQ. Losses at the gene ends were 5 bases for V and 0 bases for J; bases not matched to a gene: 6. This CDR3 has 16 residues. This chain's CDR3 is CASRAGQGAMNTEAFF. As DNA, the CDR3 is TGCGCCAGCAGGGCTGGACAGGGGGCCATGAACACTGAAGCTTTCTTT.

The chain links TRBV5-1 to TRBJ1-2, with D perhaps TRBD1 (5 bases). This CDR3 comprises 15 residues. V lost 0 bases and J lost 5, with 14 bases in between. The germline V gene encodes CDR1 SGHRS and CDR2 YFSETQ. CDR3 protein: CASSLVQGTEYGYTF. DNA of the CDR3: TGCGCCAGCAGCTTGGTTCAGGGAACAGAGTATGGCTACACCTTC.

This chain joins TRBV7-3 and TRBJ2-2, with 7 bases fitting TRBD2. The junction had 9 bases not matched to a gene; V was cut back by 6 bases and J by 8 bases. Germline CDR1 and CDR2: SGHTA and FQGTGA. CDR3 length equals 14 residues. DNA for the CDR3: TGTGCCAGCAGAGTGGCGGGAGAGGGTGGGGAGCTGTTTTTT. Translation: CASRVAGEGGELFF.

This clone has only a few counts. The V call is TRBV7-8, the J call TRBJ1-5, with D unresolved. The germline CDR1 and CDR2 sequences are SGHVS and FQNEAQ. This CDR3 comprises 16 residues. V lost 1 base and J lost 1, with 11 bases in between. CDR3 loop: CASSLVRSRSNQPQHF. Written as DNA, the CDR3 is TGTGCCAGCAGCTTAGTTAGAAGCCGGAGCAATCAGCCCCAGCATTTT.

The chain links TRBV7-9 to TRBJ2-7; D not resolved. The CDR3 has 13 residues. The germline V and J ends were trimmed by 1 base and 2 bases, with 6 bases remaining between them. Germline V lookup: CDR1 SEHNR, CDR2 FQNEAQ (reference sequence). This chain's CDR3 is CASSLVPTYEQYF. For the CDR3, the DNA is TGTGCCAGCAGCTTAGTCCCAACCTACGAGCAGTACTTC.

The V call is TRBV29-1, the J call TRBJ2-1, with D possibly being TRBD2 (5 bases). CDR1 and CDR2 (germline): SQVTM, ANQGSEA. Trimming left V 0 bases short and J 9 bases short, with 15 bases between. This CDR3 contains 14 residues. In DNA, the CDR3 is TGCAGCGTTGAAGAATCGACCGCAAGCGGTGAGCAGTTCTTC. Amino acid sequence: CSVEESTASGEQFF.

This clone was detected a few times. The chain is built from TRBV7-9 and TRBJ2-1; TRBD1 matches at 9 bases. Per the germline V gene, CDR1 is SEHNR and CDR2 is FQNEAQ (reference sequence). This CDR3 has 16 amino acids. V lost 5 bases and J lost 4; bases outside the gene matches: 9. CDR3 coding DNA: TGTGCCAGCAGCCCAGTAGACGGACAGGGGTACAATGAGCAGTTCTTC. Residues: CASSPVDGQGYNEQFF.

The J gene is TRBJ2-3, the V gene TRBV7-2; TRBD2 matches at 8 bases. From germline, CDR1 is SGHTA and CDR2 FQGNSA. The CDR3 runs 14 residues. V was clipped by 0 bases and J by 8 bases; unmatched bases: 4. The CDR3 DNA follows: TGTGCCAGCAGCTTAGCGCGGGCGGGGGGTACGCAGTATTTT. Its protein product is CASSLARAGGTQYF.

This sequence joins TRBV5-6 and TRBJ1-2; perhaps TRBD1 as D (6 bases). The V end lost 7 bases, the J end lost 1 base, and 20 bases lay between the germline ends. The germline V gene has CDR1 SGHDT and CDR2 YYEEEE. This CDR3 has 16 amino acids. CDR3 DNA: TGTGCCAGCGTTGTCTCAGGGACACGGTATAACTATGGCTACACCTTC. Translating it yields CASVVSGTRYNYGYTF.

The genes are TRBV6-2 or TRBV6-3 and TRBJ2-5; 9 nucleotides align to TRBD1. The CDR3 is 15 amino acids. V was clipped by 3 bases and J by 5 bases; unmatched bases: 7. Looked up from germline, CDR1 is MNHEY and CDR2 is SVGEGT. The CDR3 here is CASSYGQGFRETQYF. For the CDR3, the DNA is TGTGCCAGCAGTTATGGACAGGGGTTTCGGGAGACCCAGTACTTC.

This clone was picked up one time. The chain links TRBV6-2 or TRBV6-3 to TRBJ2-2; D is possibly TRBD1 (5 bases). The CDR3 runs to 13 residues. Looked up from germline, CDR1 is MNHEY and CDR2 is SVGEGT. V lost 0 bases, J lost 11 bases, and 10 bases lay in between. CDR3 in DNA: TGTGCCAGCAGTTACTCGTTGGGGCCCGAGCTGTTTTTT. Amino acids: CASSYSLGPELFF.

The chain couples TRBV18 to TRBJ2-7, with TRBD1 identical over 9 bases. The CDR3 runs 14 residues. Looked up from germline, CDR1 is KGHSH and CDR2 is LQKENI. V was clipped by 6 bases and J by 5 bases; unmatched bases: 8. The DNA of the CDR3 is TGTGCCAGCTCCGAGGGACAGGGAGCCAACGAGCAGTACTTC. Amino acids: CASSEGQGANEQYF.

The chain recombines TRBV24-1 with TRBJ2-2; 9 positions match TRBD1. The CDR3 contains 16 residues. V lost 4 bases, J lost 8 bases, and 10 bases stayed unmatched. CDR1 KGHDR and CDR2 SFDVKD come from the germline V gene. The CDR3 DNA reads TGTGCCACCAGTGAGCCGGGACAGGGAGATAGAGGGGAGCTGTTTTTT. This gives the protein CATSEPGQGDRGELFF.

The chain couples TRBV29-1 to TRBJ1-3; D may be TRBD1 (5 bases). V lost 2 bases and J lost 1, with 6 bases in between. The CDR3 totals 13 residues. Per germline, CDR1 SQVTM and CDR2 ANQGSEA. This chain's CDR3 is CSVEQGSGNTIYF. The CDR3 nucleotides read TGCAGCGTTGAACAGGGATCTGGAAACACCATATATTTT.

This chain joins TRBV4-2 and TRBJ2-3; weak D call: TRBD2 (7 bases). Trimming removed 2 bases at V and 5 bases at J, with 20 bases between. CDR1 is LGHNA and CDR2 is YNFKEQ in the germline V gene. The length of the CDR3 is 17 residues. DNA of the CDR3: TGTGCCAGCAGCCAACCACTGGGCGGGGGCGCGGGAGATACGCAGTATTTT. It codes for CASSQPLGGGAGDTQYF.

The chain has TRBV6-2 or TRBV6-3 and TRBJ1-6; 7 bases map to TRBD1. CDR1 is MNHEY and CDR2 is SVGEGT in the germline V gene. V lost 4 bases and J lost 7; bases outside the gene matches: 4. The length of the CDR3 is 14 residues. The CDR3 loop reads CASSWDSGNSPLHF. CDR3 coding DNA: TGTGCCAGCAGTTGGGACAGCGGGAATTCACCCCTCCACTTT.

This sequence joins TRBV28 and TRBJ2-7, with D tentatively TRBD1 (6 bases). Germline assignment: CDR1 MDHEN and CDR2 SYDVKM. This CDR3 contains 17 residues. The V end was cut by 5 bases, the J end by 0 bases, with 20 bases between. Here the CDR3 reads CASSPPNRVWGSYEQYF. The CDR3 bases are TGTGCCAGCAGTCCACCAAACAGGGTCTGGGGCTCCTACGAGCAGTACTTC. Based on the CDR3 plus reference TRBV28 and TRBJ2-7, the full variable domain is DVKVTQSSRYLVKRTGEKVFLECVQDMDHENMFWYRQDPGLGLRLIYFSYDVKMKEKGDIPEGYSVSREKKERFSLILESASTNQTSMYLCASSPPNRVWGSYEQYFGPGTRLTVT.